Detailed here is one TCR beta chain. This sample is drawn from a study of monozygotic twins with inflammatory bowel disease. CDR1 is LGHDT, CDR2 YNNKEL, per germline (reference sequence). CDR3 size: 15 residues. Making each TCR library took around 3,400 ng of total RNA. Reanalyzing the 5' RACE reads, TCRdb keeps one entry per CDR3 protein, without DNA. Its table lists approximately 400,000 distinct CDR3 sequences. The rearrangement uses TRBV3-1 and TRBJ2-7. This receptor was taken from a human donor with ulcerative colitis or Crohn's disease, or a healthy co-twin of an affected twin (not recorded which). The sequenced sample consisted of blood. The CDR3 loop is CASSQDLGQYYEQYF.